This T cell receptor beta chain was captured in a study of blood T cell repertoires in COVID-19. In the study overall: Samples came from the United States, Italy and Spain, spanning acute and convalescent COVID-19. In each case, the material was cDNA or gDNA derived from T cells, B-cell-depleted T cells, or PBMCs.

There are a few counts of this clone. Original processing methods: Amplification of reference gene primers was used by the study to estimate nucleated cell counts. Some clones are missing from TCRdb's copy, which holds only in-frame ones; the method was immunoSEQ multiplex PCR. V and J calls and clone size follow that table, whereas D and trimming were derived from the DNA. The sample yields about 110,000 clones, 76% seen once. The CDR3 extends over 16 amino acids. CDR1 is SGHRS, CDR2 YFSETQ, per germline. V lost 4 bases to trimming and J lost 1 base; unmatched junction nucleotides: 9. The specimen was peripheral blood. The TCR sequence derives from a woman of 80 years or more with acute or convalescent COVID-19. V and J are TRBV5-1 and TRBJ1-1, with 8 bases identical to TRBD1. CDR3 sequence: CASSPTGGFENTEAFF. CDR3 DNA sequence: TGCGCCAGCAGCCCTACAGGGGGGTTTGAGAACACTGAAGCTTTCTTT.